The TCR beta chain under discussion was sequenced for a study of blood T cell repertoires in COVID-19. This CDR3 is 15 amino acids long. The table came from immunoSEQ multiplex PCR; TCRdb's copy has only in-frame clones and leaves some out. Of about 140,000 clones in the sample, about 87% are singletons; the top ten hold 2% to 3%. The chain combines TRBV21-1 with TRBJ2-1; the DNA was not used to check the table's D call, TRBD2. TRBV21-1 is assigned pseudogene status. The clonotype was recovered from a man aged 45-65 years with active COVID-19. The source material was peripheral blood. For the CDR3, the DNA is TGTGCCTGCGGGGACCGGGTGGACCGGGGGGGGAAGCAGTTCTTC. Its protein product is CACGDRVDRGGKQFF.